This TCR beta chain comes out of a study of cytomegalovirus exposure and HLA in healthy donors. Study-level results: Fewer N-insertions than the approximately 700-donor mean were reportedly shown by an Asian-associated ancestry cluster in a later analysis. Sequencing likely caused a cluster of highly shared sequence variants.

The CDR3 runs 15 residues. Germline V CDR1 and CDR2: SGDLS, YYNGEE. The J segment lost 3 bases and the V segment lost 4 bases, leaving 5 bases of the junction unmatched. The PCR was carried out with 60 Vbeta primers and 13 Jbeta primers. Clones were read by immunoSEQ multiplex PCR, and TCRdb kept only the in-frame ones, dropping some. Here the sample spans roughly 100,000 clones, roughly 80% being singletons. With respect to this clone: The antigen is unknown.

The TCR was taken from a man in his thirties or forties in good health and CMV-seropositive. The specimen was PBMCs. The chain uses TRBV9 and TRBJ2-1; 9 nucleotides align to TRBD2. This CDR3 reads CASSYSGGFYNEQFF. In DNA, the CDR3 is TGTGCCAGCAGCTATAGCGGGGGCTTCTACAATGAGCAGTTCTTC.